This T cell receptor beta chain was observed in a study of T cells in Graves' hyperthyroidism and ophthalmopathy. On the study more broadly: The blood sample was taken at first diagnosis, before treatment began.

The source material, RNA transcripts, was used to amplify TCR beta CDR3 regions. The HTBI primer set drove a first-round RT-PCR of the TCR CDR3. TCRdb fed the multiplex PCR reads into MiXCR, producing one record per CDR3 protein. The sample contains about 680,000 distinct CDR3 sequences, around 40% of which appear only once. Comment on this clonotype: Its antigen is currently unknown.

These patients, aged 18 to 65, had recently diagnosed hyperthyroidism lasting under 2 months. The study, taken as a whole, reports: Ophthalmopathy and stable hyperthyroidism were separated by a 13 V-J model.

This receptor was obtained from a woman aged 40 to 50 with Graves' hyperthyroidism. Sequenced input: blood.

In nucleotides, the CDR3 is TGTGCCAGCAGTTCCAGGCCCCGGGGGCGGAACACTGAAGCTTTCTTT. Its translation is CASSSRPRGRNTEAFF. The chain has TRBV6-6 and TRBJ1-1; D possibly corresponds to TRBD1 (6 bases). The CDR3 totals 16 residues. Germline V gene sequence: CDR1 MNHNY, CDR2 SVGAGI (reference sequence). Trimming pared 4 bases from V and 1 base from J, leaving 16 bases between.